The sequence of this TCR beta chain was determined in a study of T cell responses to AZD1222 COVID-19 vaccine. Findings of the study overall: White British donors predominated, females outnumbered males, and clonal diversity was possibly underestimated. The study found Spike-specific TCR breadth and depth rose after two AZD1222 doses.

Regarding this clone: Its antigen is currently unknown.

Germline CDR1 reads LNHDA; CDR2 reads SQIVND (reference sequence). Trimming took 5 bases from V and 6 from J, leaving 23 bases between them. CDR3 length: 17 amino acids. TCRdb's copy holds only in-frame clones and misses some; the assay was immunoSEQ multiplex PCR. The repertoire holds roughly 86,000 clones, with roughly 85% as singletons. The chain couples TRBV19 to TRBJ2-1; a possible D gene is TRBD1 (6 bases). This TCR was sampled from an adult who received the AZD1222 COVID-19 vaccine. Material: peripheral blood, obtained 28 days after the second AZD1222 dose. The CDR3 reads CASSPTGPFRHPNEQFF. CDR3 nucleotide sequence: TGTGCCAGTAGTCCAACAGGGCCATTTCGACACCCCAATGAGCAGTTCTTC.